The present TCR beta chain was sequenced within a study of graft-versus-host responses after intestinal transplantation. Study-level background: Each patient got anti-thymocyte globulin induction, then tacrolimus and steroids for roughly 3 years. The study, taken as a whole, reports: GvH clonotypes were identified within recipient marrow, with a subset emerging first in ileum or blood.

Only in-frame clones appear in the TCRdb table, and some are missing; sequencing was by immunoSEQ multiplex PCR. This sample carries roughly 90,000 clones, 88% of them seen once, and the ten largest clones take 0.28%. Worth noting for this clone: The antigen remains undetermined. Mismatch with germline at one junction end may stem from a read error.

CDR3 length: 16 residues. Germline values: CDR1 GTSNPN, CDR2 SVGIG (reference sequence). Specimen: unstimulated CD4+ T cells sorted from spleen or lymph node cells, collected before transplant. This TCR derives from a human donor who was the organ donor for an intestinal transplant. The rearrangement uses TRBV30 and TRBJ2-7, with 7 nucleotides matching TRBD1. The CDR3 DNA reads TGTGCCGTCGAATTGGGACAGCCATGGAACTCCTCCGAGCAGTACTTC. Encoded protein: CAVELGQPWNSSEQYF.